The clone carrying this TCR beta chain was counted between two and nine times. Its antigen is not identified. The sample comes from a study of T cell repertoires in cytomegalovirus infection. Study overall: Matching HLA type, along with CMV infection, was indicated by public TCR beta signatures.

Each CDR3 protein is one row after TCRdb ran MiXCR on the reads. Of over 85,000 distinct CDR3 sequences listed, 16% are singletons. Findings and caveats of the study: The ex vivo response showed dominance by HLA-C-restricted CMV-specific TCR beta clonotypes. Identification of carriers of CMV plus the relevant HLA was performed using cumulative public TCR beta family frequency.

The germline CDR1 and CDR2 sequences are SNHLY and FYNNEI. V was trimmed by 7 bases and J by 2 bases, leaving 9 bases between them. The CDR3 covers 14 residues. The source of this sequence is a human donor in good health (CMV status not recorded). Some clones in this sample may be carry-over from other donors' samples. V and J are TRBV2 and TRBJ2-6, with D possibly matching TRBD1 (6 bases). The sample comprised PBMCs. For the CDR3, the DNA is TGTGCCAGCACCACAGGGACTGGGGCCAACGTCCTGACTTTC. Amino acid sequence: CASTTGTGANVLTF.